Sequencing of this T cell receptor (beta chain) was carried out in a study of cytomegalovirus exposure and HLA in healthy donors. Study-level results: Several of the most significant clusters appeared linked to common viral pathogens, based on a later analysis. Later on, a genetic analysis was performed. It linked a missense variant in DCLRE1C with V- and J-gene trimming of TCR beta. Most TCR beta V segments were productive about 87% or about 30% of the time in an earlier analysis. Analyses of presence/absence relied on an assumption of roughly uniform sequencing depth across donors.

With 2 bases removed from V and 3 bases from J, the gap between germline ends came to 7 bases. CDR1 KGHSH and CDR2 LQKENI come from the germline V gene. This CDR3 has 13 amino acids. As regards this clone: Its antigen remains unidentified.

The PCR ran on 60 Vbeta and 13 Jbeta primers. TCRdb keeps only in-frame clones here, not all; method: immunoSEQ multiplex PCR. The data show 75,000 to 100,000 clones, with about 80% seen just once and around 3% held by the top ten. The chain uses TRBV18 and TRBJ2-5, with D perhaps TRBD1 (6 bases). This TCR was sampled from a man aged 35 to 55 in good health and CMV-seronegative. Input material: PBMCs. The CDR3 sequence: CASSPNREETQYF. The CDR3 coding sequence is TGTGCCAGCTCACCAAACAGGGAAGAGACCCAGTACTTC.